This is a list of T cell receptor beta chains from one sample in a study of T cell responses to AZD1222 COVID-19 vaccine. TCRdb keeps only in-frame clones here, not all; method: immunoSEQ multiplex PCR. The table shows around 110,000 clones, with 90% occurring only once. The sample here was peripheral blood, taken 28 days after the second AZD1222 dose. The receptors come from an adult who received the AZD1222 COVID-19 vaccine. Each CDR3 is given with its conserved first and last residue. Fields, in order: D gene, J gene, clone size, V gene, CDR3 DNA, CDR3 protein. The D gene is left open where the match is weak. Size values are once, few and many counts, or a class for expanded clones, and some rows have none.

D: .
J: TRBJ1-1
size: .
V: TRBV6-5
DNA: TGTGCCAGCAGTTACCCGGGGGGAACTGAAGCTTTCTTT
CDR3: CASSYPGGTEAFF

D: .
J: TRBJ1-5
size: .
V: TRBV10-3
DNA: TGTGCCATCAGTGACAGGGACCAGCCCCAGCATTTT
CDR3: CAISDRDQPQHF

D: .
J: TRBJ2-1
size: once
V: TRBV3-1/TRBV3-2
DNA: TGTGCCAGCAGCCAAGATCAATGGTTTGGGGTGAATGAGCAGTTCTTC
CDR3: CASSQDQWFGVNEQFF

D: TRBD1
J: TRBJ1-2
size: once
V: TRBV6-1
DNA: TGTGCCAGCAGTGATCCGGGACAGGGACACTATGGCTACACCTTC
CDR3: CASSDPGQGHYGYTF

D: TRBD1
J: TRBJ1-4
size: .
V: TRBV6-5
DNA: TGTGCCAGCAGTCCCTGGGACAGGGGGGCCGAAAAACTGTTTTTT
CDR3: CASSPWDRGAEKLFF

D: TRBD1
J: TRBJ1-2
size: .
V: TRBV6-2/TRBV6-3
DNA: TGTGCCAGCAGCATCAGGGGGAACTATGGCTACACCTTC
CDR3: CASSIRGNYGYTF

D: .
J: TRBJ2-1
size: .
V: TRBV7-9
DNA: TGTGCCAGCAGCCCCCGCGAGGGTCGCTCCTACAATGAGCAGTTCTTC
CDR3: CASSPREGRSYNEQFF

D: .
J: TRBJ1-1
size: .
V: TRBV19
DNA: TGTGCCAGTAGCACGGGCGGATACACTGAAGCTTTCTTT
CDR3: CASSTGGYTEAFF

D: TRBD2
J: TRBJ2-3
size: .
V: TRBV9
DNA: TGTGCCAGCAGCGTCGGACTAGCGGGCACAGATACGCAGTATTTT
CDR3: CASSVGLAGTDTQYF

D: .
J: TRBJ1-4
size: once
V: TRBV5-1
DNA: TGCGCCAGCAGCTTGGAGGACGGATTCAGGGGAAATGAAAAACTGTTTTTT
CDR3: CASSLEDGFRGNEKLFF

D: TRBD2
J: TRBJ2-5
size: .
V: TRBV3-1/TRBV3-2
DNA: TGTGCCAGCAGCCAAGATTCGGCGGGGGGCGAGACCCAGTACTTC
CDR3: CASSQDSAGGETQYF

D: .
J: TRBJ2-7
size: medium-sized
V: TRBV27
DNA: TGTGCCAGCAGTTGGGTCGAGGGGCAGTACTTC
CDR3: CASSWVEGQYF

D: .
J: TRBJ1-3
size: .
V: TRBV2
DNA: TGTGCCAGCACTAATATTCCCGGAAACACCATATATTTT
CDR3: CASTNIPGNTIYF

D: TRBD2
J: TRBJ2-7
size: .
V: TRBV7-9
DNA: TGTGCCAGCAGCTTAGCGGGGGGGATCTGGGACGAGCAGTACTTC
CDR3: CASSLAGGIWDEQYF

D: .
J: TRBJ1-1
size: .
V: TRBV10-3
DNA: TGTGCCATCAGTGAGAGAGGGACGAACACTGAAGCTTTCTTT
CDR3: CAISERGTNTEAFF

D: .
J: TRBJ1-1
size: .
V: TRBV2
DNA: TGTGCCAGCAGTGGTCAGGGATACACTGAAGCTTTCTTT
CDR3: CASSGQGYTEAFF

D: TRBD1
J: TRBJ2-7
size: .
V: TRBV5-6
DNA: TGTGCCAGCAGCTTCCCTCCGGGACAGCGCTCCTACGAGCAGTACTTC
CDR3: CASSFPPGQRSYEQYF

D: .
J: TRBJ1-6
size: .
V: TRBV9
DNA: TGTGCCAGCAGCGTAAGGGAGAATTCACCCCTCCACTTT
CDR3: CASSVRENSPLHF

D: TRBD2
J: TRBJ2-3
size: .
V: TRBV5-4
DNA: TGTGCCAGCAGCTTGGTGGCGGGGGGCCCCACAGATACGCAGTATTTT
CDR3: CASSLVAGGPTDTQYF

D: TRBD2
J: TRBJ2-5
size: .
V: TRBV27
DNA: TGTGCCAGCACTCTCGGGACTAGCGGGGGGCACCCGTACCAAGAGACCCAGTACTTC
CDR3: CASTLGTSGGHPYQETQYF

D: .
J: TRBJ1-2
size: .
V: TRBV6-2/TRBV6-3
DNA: TGTGCCAGCAGTTACGAAGGGGGATCCTTCGGCTACACCTTC
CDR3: CASSYEGGSFGYTF

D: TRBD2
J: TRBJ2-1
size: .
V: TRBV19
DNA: TGTGCCAGTACTGGGAGGGAAAAAGGGTCCTACAATGAGCAGTTCTTC
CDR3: CASTGREKGSYNEQFF

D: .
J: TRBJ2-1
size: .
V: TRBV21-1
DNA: TGTGCCAGCAGCCCCCTGAGGACAGTTTCCTACAATGAGCAGTTCTTC
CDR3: CASSPLRTVSYNEQFF

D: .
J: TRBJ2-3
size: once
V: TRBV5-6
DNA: TGTGCCAGCAGCTTGGGGACACGACCTAGCACAGATACGCAGTATTTT
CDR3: CASSLGTRPSTDTQYF

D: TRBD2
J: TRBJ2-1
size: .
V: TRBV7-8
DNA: TGTGCCAGCAGCGGTACCGCGGGGGTAAGTTACAATGAGCAGTTCTTC
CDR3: CASSGTAGVSYNEQFF

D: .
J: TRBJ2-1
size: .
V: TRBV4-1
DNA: TGCGCCAGCACCTCGCCCTTCCATGAGCAGTTCTTC
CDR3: CASTSPFHEQFF

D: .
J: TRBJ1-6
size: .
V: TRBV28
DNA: TGTGCCAGCAGTTACGCAAATTCACCCCTCCACTTT
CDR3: CASSYANSPLHF

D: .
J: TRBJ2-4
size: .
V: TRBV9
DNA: TGTGCCAGCAGCGCGGAGGGAACCAAAAACATTCAGTACTTC
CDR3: CASSAEGTKNIQYF

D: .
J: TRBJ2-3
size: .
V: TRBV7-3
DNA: TGTGCCAGCAGCTTAGGGGGCCTTGAGGAGGATACGCAGTATTTT
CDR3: CASSLGGLEEDTQYF

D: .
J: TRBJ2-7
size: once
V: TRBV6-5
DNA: TGTGCCAGCAGGCCTGACCCGACCTACGAGCAGTACTTC
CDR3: CASRPDPTYEQYF

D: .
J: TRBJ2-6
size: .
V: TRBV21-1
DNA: TGTGCCAGCAGCCCGCCGGGGGGCGGAACTGGGGCCAACGTCCTGACTTTC
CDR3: CASSPPGGGTGANVLTF

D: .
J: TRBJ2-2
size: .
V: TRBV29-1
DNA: TGCAGCGTTGAAAAGGCGGAGAACACCGGGGAGCTGTTTTTT
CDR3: CSVEKAENTGELFF

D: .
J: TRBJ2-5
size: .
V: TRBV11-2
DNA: TGTGCCAGCACAGACCCGAACCGGGGCGGCGGGGAGACCCAGTACTTC
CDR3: CASTDPNRGGGETQYF

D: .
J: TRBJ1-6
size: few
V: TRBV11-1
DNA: TGTGCCAGCAGCGGCACAGGGACGAATTCACCCCTCCACTTT
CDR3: CASSGTGTNSPLHF

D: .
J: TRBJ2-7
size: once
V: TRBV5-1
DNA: TGCGCCAGCAGCTTGAACCCGGGCCGCTCCTACGAGCAGTACTTC
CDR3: CASSLNPGRSYEQYF

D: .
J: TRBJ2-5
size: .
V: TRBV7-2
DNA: TGTGCCAGCAGCTTAGGAGTTCGGGGAAGGGCGGAGACCCAGTACTTC
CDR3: CASSLGVRGRAETQYF

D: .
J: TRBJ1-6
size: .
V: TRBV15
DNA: TGTGCCACCAGCCCCCGGTGGGGGGATTGGGATTCACCCCTCCACTTT
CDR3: CATSPRWGDWDSPLHF

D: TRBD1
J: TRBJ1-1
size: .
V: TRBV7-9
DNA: TGTGCCAGCAGACACCGGACAGGCCAAACTGAAGCTTTCTTT
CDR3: CASRHRTGQTEAFF

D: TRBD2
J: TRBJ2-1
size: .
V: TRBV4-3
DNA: TGCGCCAGCAGCCAAGATCCTAGCGGGGTAACCTACAATGAGCAGTTCTTC
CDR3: CASSQDPSGVTYNEQFF

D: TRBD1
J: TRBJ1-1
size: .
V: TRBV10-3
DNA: TGTGCCATCACTACTCAGGGGGGCACTGAAGCTTTCTTT
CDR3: CAITTQGGTEAFF

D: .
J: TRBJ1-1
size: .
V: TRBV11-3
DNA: TGTGCCAGCAGCTTAGATCGTCTGAACACTGAAGCTTTCTTT
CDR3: CASSLDRLNTEAFF

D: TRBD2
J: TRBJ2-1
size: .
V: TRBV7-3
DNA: TGTGCCAGCAGCCCTCAACCGCTAGCGGGGGGGAACAATGAGCAGTTCTTC
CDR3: CASSPQPLAGGNNEQFF

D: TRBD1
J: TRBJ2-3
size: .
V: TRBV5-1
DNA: TGCGCCAGCAGCTTGGGACAGGGCCCAGATACGCAGTATTTT
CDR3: CASSLGQGPDTQYF

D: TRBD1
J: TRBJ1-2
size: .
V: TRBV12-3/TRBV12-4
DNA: TGTGCCAGCAGTCAAACAGGGGCGAGTGGCTACACCTTC
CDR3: CASSQTGASGYTF

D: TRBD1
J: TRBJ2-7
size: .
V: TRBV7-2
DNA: TGTGCCAGCAGCGGGCGGACAGGGAGGTCCTACGAGCAGTACTTC
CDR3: CASSGRTGRSYEQYF

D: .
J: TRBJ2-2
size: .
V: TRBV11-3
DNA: TGTGCCAGCAGCTTAGGGTACGGGGGATCAACCGGGGAGCTGTTTTTT
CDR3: CASSLGYGGSTGELFF

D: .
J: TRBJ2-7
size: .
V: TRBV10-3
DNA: TGTGCCATCAGTGACCAAAGGGCGGGGACTCGAGACGAGCAGTACTTC
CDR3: CAISDQRAGTRDEQYF